A selection of T cell receptor beta chains follows, all from one sample in a study of T cell responses to AZD1222 COVID-19 vaccine. Clones were sequenced by immunoSEQ multiplex PCR, and TCRdb holds only the in-frame ones, with some missing. The table lists about 120,000 clones, about 88% of them singletons. This material consisted of peripheral blood, taken on day 0 of AZD1222 vaccination. The receptors shown here come from an adult in good health. Each CDR3 is given with its conserved first and last residue. The order of the fields is D gene, J gene, V gene, clone size, CDR3 DNA, CDR3 protein. The D gene is left open where the match is weak. Not all rows give a size; the values are once, few, many and, for expanded clones, a class.

TRBD2,TRBJ2-4,TRBV5-6,NA,TGTGCCAGCAGCTTGTTTGCAGCGGGAGGACACATTCAGTACTTC,CASSLFAAGGHIQYF
TRBD1,TRBJ1-2,TRBV5-1,NA,TGCGCCAGCAGCCCCGGACAGGGGGACGGCTACACCTTC,CASSPGQGDGYTF
NA,TRBJ2-1,TRBV7-9,NA,TGTGCCAGCAGCTTAAGATACAATGAGCAGTTCTTC,CASSLRYNEQFF
NA,TRBJ2-7,TRBV12-5,few,TGTGCTAGTGGTTTGGTACATGGGGGACCCTCTGCCGAGCAGTACTTC,CASGLVHGGPSAEQYF
TRBD1,TRBJ2-5,TRBV5-8,NA,TGTGCCAGCCTGACAGGGTTAGAGACCCAGTACTTC,CASLTGLETQYF
TRBD1,TRBJ1-3,TRBV15,NA,TGTGCCACCAGCAGATCACAGGGGGCTTCATCTGGAAACACCATATATTTT,CATSRSQGASSGNTIYF
NA,TRBJ2-1,TRBV9,NA,TGTGCCAGCAGCCCCCCGGGTTTTCCCTACAATGAGCAGTTCTTC,CASSPPGFPYNEQFF
TRBD1,TRBJ2-7,TRBV6-2/TRBV6-3,NA,TGTGCCAGCAGTTACTCGACGTGGGACAGGGGCTACGAGCAGTACTTC,CASSYSTWDRGYEQYF
NA,TRBJ2-3,TRBV7-2,NA,TGTGCCAGCAGCTTAGTCGGGACTAGCACAGATACGCAGTATTTT,CASSLVGTSTDTQYF
TRBD1,TRBJ2-7,TRBV2,NA,TGTGCCAGCAGCCCCGACAGGGTCGTGGCCTACGAGCAGTACTTC,CASSPDRVVAYEQYF
NA,TRBJ1-4,TRBV14,NA,TGTGCCAGCAGCCAAATCACGTGGGCAACTAATGAAAAACTGTTTTTT,CASSQITWATNEKLFF
NA,TRBJ2-5,TRBV28,NA,TGTGCCAGCAGTTTAAGTACAGGGCGGGCAGAGACCCAGTACTTC,CASSLSTGRAETQYF
NA,TRBJ1-5,TRBV7-2,NA,TGTGCCAGCAGCTGGGCGGGGATGCCCCAGCATTTT,CASSWAGMPQHF
NA,TRBJ2-7,TRBV10-2,few,TGCGCCAGCAGTGAGCGATCTAGGGACGAGCAGTACTTC,CASSERSRDEQYF
NA,TRBJ1-2,TRBV19,NA,TGTGCCAGTAGTGACGGTTACTATGGCTACACCTTC,CASSDGYYGYTF
NA,TRBJ1-3,TRBV11-1,NA,TGTGCCAGCAGCCGGTCATCTGGAAACACCATATATTTT,CASSRSSGNTIYF
NA,TRBJ1-2,TRBV7-8,few,TGTGCCAGCAGCTTAGGCGCGGGGGCGCTAAGCTATGGCTACACCTTC,CASSLGAGALSYGYTF
TRBD2,TRBJ2-1,TRBV29-1,NA,TGCAGCGTTGGGACCATAGCGGGTGGGAATGAGCAGTTCTTC,CSVGTIAGGNEQFF
NA,TRBJ2-7,TRBV5-1,few,TGCGCCAGCAGCTGGGGACATACCTACGAGCAGTACTTC,CASSWGHTYEQYF
TRBD1,TRBJ1-1,TRBV29-1,NA,TGCAGCGTTCTTTTCGGGACAGGGGGCACTGAAGCTTTCTTT,CSVLFGTGGTEAFF
TRBD1,TRBJ1-2,TRBV2,NA,TGTGCCAGCCACGCCGGGACAGGGTTCGGCTACACCTTC,CASHAGTGFGYTF
TRBD1,TRBJ1-2,TRBV5-1,NA,TGCGCCAGCAGCTCTAGACAGGGGGATTATGGCTACACCTTC,CASSSRQGDYGYTF
TRBD2,TRBJ2-5,TRBV10-3,once,TGTGCCATCAGTGGGGGGCGGGGACTAGCGACAGAGACCCAGTACTTC,CAISGGRGLATETQYF
NA,TRBJ2-3,TRBV3-1/TRBV3-2,NA,TGTGCCAGCAGCCGACAAACTAGCACAGATACGCAGTATTTT,CASSRQTSTDTQYF
TRBD1,TRBJ1-2,TRBV7-3,NA,TGTGCCAGCAGCTCGGGACAGGGGGCGCAAGGCTACACCTTC,CASSSGQGAQGYTF
NA,TRBJ2-1,TRBV12-3/TRBV12-4,NA,TGTGCCAGCAGTTTAAGATATCGGCAGTTCTTC,CASSLRYRQFF
NA,TRBJ1-5,TRBV5-1,once,TGCGCCAGCAGTCCCGACGGGGATCAGCCCCAGCATTTT,CASSPDGDQPQHF
NA,TRBJ1-5,TRBV28,NA,TGTGCCAGCAGAGGACAGACCAATCAGCCCCAGCATTTT,CASRGQTNQPQHF
NA,TRBJ1-2,TRBV5-4,NA,TGTGCCAGCAGTACGGGAACATCCTATGGCTACACCTTC,CASSTGTSYGYTF
NA,TRBJ2-3,TRBV19,NA,TGTGCCAGTAGTATTCGCAGCCCTGGCACAGATACGCAGTATTTT,CASSIRSPGTDTQYF
NA,TRBJ1-6,TRBV20-1,few,TGCAGTGCTTCCGGCCACTTTGGGTTT,CSASGHFGF
TRBD2,TRBJ2-1,TRBV28,NA,TGTGCCAGCAGTTTGACTAGCGGAGCTTACAATGAGCAGTTCTTC,CASSLTSGAYNEQFF
NA,TRBJ2-2,TRBV9,NA,TGTGCCAGCTCCCTTGGGCCCCGGGAGCTGTTTTTT,CASSLGPRELFF
NA,TRBJ2-3,TRBV6-5,NA,TGTGCCAGCAGTTACATCTGGGGCAGCACAGATACGCAGTATTTT,CASSYIWGSTDTQYF
TRBD1,TRBJ1-6,TRBV18,few,TGTGCCAGCTCACCCGACTGGGACAGGGGATTCCTCCACTTT,CASSPDWDRGFLHF
NA,TRBJ1-3,TRBV6-5,NA,TGTGCCAGCACCCCCAGGGATTCGGCGGGAAACACCATATATTTT,CASTPRDSAGNTIYF
NA,TRBJ2-5,TRBV5-8,NA,TGTGCCAGCAGCTTGGTGGGCCAAGAGACCCAGTACTTC,CASSLVGQETQYF
TRBD2,TRBJ2-7,TRBV6-5,NA,TGTGCCAGCAGTTACGAACTAGCGGGAGTTGGCGAGCAGTACTTC,CASSYELAGVGEQYF
NA,TRBJ2-7,TRBV5-1,few,TGCGCCAGCAGCTTGGCCCCAGGGGACGAGCAGTACTTC,CASSLAPGDEQYF
NA,TRBJ2-1,TRBV29-1,NA,TGCAGCGCAACATTCACCAATGAGCAGTTCTTC,CSATFTNEQFF
NA,TRBJ1-6,TRBV30,few,TGTGCCTGGAGTGTACGGAGGGCGAACTCCTATAATTCACCCCTCCACTTT,CAWSVRRANSYNSPLHF
NA,TRBJ1-1,TRBV11-1,NA,TGTGCCAGCAGCTTGGAGCACAGCTCGTCCACTGAAGCTTTCTTT,CASSLEHSSSTEAFF
NA,TRBJ1-6,TRBV5-5,NA,TGTGCCAGCCGGATGAAGCCTTCACCCCTCCACTTT,CASRMKPSPLHF
TRBD2,TRBJ2-3,TRBV15,NA,TGTGCCACCAGCAGTTGGCGGGGGAAAACAGATACGCAGTATTTT,CATSSWRGKTDTQYF
TRBD2,TRBJ2-1,TRBV9,NA,TGTGCCAGCTCCGGGACTAGCGGAAATGAGCAGTTCTTC,CASSGTSGNEQFF
NA,TRBJ2-5,TRBV7-9,NA,TGTGCCAGCAGCCATGGCGCCGAGACCCAGTACTTC,CASSHGAETQYF
NA,TRBJ2-1,TRBV28,NA,TGTGCCAGCAGTTCCCCGCGTGAGCAGTTCTTC,CASSSPREQFF
NA,TRBJ1-1,TRBV21-1,once,TGTGCCAGCAGCAAAATTGTGAGGAACGGAAAGAATGAAGCTTTCTTT,CASSKIVRNGKNEAFF
NA,TRBJ2-7,TRBV11-2,NA,TGTGCCAGCAGCTTAAGGGGATGGCAGTACTTC,CASSLRGWQYF
NA,TRBJ1-3,TRBV7-2,once,TGTGCCAGCAGCTTAGATTTTCAGTCGGTGAGAAACACCATATATTTT,CASSLDFQSVRNTIYF
TRBD2,TRBJ2-7,TRBV19,NA,TGTGCCAGTAGTATGGTGGTAGCGGGAGACGAGCAGTACTTC,CASSMVVAGDEQYF
NA,TRBJ1-4,TRBV7-9,NA,TGTGCCAGCAGCGCTCACAATGAAAAACTGTTTTTT,CASSAHNEKLFF
TRBD1,TRBJ2-1,TRBV11-1,NA,TGTGCCAGCAGCCAAATGGGACAGGAAGGGAATGAGCAGTTCTTC,CASSQMGQEGNEQFF